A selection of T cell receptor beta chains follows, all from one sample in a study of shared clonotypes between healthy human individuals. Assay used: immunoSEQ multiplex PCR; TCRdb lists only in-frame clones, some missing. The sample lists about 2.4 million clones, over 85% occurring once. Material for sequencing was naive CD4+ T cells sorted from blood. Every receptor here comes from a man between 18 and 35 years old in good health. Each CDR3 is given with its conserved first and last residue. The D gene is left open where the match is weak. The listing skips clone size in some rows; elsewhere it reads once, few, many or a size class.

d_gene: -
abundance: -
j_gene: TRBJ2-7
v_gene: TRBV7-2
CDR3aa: CASSSVDWGSARSYEQYF
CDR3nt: TGTGCCAGCAGCTCTGTGGACTGGGGCAGTGCCCGCTCCTACGAGCAGTACTTC

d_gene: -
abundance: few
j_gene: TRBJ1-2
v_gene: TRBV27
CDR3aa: CASSLNRLQGYTF
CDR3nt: TGTGCCAGCAGTTTAAACAGGCTGCAGGGCTACACCTTC

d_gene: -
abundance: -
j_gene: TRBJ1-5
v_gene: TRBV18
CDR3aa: CASSSTTPLSNQPQHF
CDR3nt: TGTGCCAGCTCATCGACTACACCGCTTAGCAATCAGCCCCAGCATTTT

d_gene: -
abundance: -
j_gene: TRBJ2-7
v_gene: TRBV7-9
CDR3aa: CASSLGDRSSSYEQYF
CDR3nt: TGTGCCAGCAGCTTAGGGGATCGGTCGAGCTCCTACGAGCAGTACTTC

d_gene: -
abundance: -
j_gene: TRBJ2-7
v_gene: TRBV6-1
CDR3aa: CASSEAGSGAYEQYF
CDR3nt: TGTGCCAGCAGTGAGGCGGGGTCAGGTGCCTACGAGCAGTACTTC

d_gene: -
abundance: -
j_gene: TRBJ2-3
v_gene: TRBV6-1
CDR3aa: CASNDRKTGTDTQYF
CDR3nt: TGTGCCAGCAACGACAGGAAGACCGGCACAGATACGCAGTATTTT

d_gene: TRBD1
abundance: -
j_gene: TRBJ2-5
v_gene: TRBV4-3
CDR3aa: CASSQATGRGETQYF
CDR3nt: TGCGCCAGCAGCCAGGCGACAGGGCGAGGAGAGACCCAGTACTTC

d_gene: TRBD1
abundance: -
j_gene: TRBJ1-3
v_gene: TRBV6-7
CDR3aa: CASKFRQGERNTIYF
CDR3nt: TGTGCCTCAAAGTTTCGACAGGGGGAAAGAAACACCATATATTTT

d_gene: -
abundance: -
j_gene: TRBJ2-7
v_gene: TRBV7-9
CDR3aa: CASSFSSYEQYF
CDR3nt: TGTGCCAGCAGCTTTAGCTCCTACGAGCAGTACTTC

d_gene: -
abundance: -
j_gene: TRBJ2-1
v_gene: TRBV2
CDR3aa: CASGGAAHNEQFF
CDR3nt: TGTGCCAGCGGGGGGGCAGCACACAATGAGCAGTTCTTC

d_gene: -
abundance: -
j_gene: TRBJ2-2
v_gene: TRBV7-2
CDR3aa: CASRRGGTTGELFF
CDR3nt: TGTGCCAGCAGGAGAGGGGGGACGACCGGGGAGCTGTTTTTT

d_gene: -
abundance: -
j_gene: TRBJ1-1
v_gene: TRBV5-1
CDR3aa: CASSLVQGRNTEAFF
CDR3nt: TGCGCCAGCAGCTTGGTCCAGGGACGAAACACTGAAGCTTTCTTT

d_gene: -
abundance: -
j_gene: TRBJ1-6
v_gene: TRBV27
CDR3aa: CASSTYNSPLHF
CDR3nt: TGTGCCAGCAGTACCTATAATTCACCCCTCCACTTT

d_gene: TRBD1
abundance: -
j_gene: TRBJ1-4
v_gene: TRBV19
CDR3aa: CASGTTGRANEKLFF
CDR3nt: TGTGCCAGTGGAACGACAGGGCGGGCTAATGAAAAACTGTTTTTT

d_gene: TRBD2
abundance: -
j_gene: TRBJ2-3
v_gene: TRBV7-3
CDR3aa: CASSYGLAGGPTDTQYF
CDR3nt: TGTGCCAGCAGCTACGGACTAGCGGGGGGGCCAACAGATACGCAGTATTTT

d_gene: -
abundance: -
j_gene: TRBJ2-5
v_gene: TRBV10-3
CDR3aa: CAISETGSETQYF
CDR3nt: TGTGCCATCAGTGAGACAGGGTCGGAGACCCAGTACTTC

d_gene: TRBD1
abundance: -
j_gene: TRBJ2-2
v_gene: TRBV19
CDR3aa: CASSNKGQGATGELFF
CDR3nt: TGTGCCAGTAGTAACAAGGGACAGGGGGCCACCGGGGAGCTGTTTTTT

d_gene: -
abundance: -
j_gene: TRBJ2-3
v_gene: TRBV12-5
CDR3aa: CASGPGSTDTQYF
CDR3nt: TGTGCTAGTGGTCCAGGGAGCACAGATACGCAGTATTTT

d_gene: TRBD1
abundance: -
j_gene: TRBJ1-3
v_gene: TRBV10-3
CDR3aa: CATQGGGNTIYF
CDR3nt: TGTGCCACCCAGGGGGGAGGAAACACCATATATTTT

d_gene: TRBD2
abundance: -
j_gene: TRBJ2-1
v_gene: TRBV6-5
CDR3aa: CASSTGLAGDEQFF
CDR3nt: TGTGCCAGCAGTACGGGACTAGCGGGAGACGAGCAGTTCTTC

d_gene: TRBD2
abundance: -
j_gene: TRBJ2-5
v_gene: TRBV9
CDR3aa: CASSVGLAGGFQETQYF
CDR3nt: TGTGCCAGCAGCGTAGGGTTAGCGGGAGGATTTCAGGAGACCCAGTACTTC

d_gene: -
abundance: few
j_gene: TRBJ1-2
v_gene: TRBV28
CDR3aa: CASTLGGEPYGYTF
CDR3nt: TGTGCCAGCACCCTAGGTGGGGAGCCCTATGGCTACACCTTC

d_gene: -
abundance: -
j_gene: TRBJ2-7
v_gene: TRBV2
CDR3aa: CASSEAPLGGKNSYEQYF
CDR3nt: TGTGCCAGCAGTGAAGCGCCTTTGGGGGGTAAAAACTCCTACGAGCAGTACTTC

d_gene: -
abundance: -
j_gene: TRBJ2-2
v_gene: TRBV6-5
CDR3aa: CASSRASGSGELFF
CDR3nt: TGTGCCAGCAGCAGGGCGTCTGGATCCGGGGAGCTGTTTTTT

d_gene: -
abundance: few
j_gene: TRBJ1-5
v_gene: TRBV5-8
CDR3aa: CASSLFESQPQHF
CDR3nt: TGTGCCAGCAGCTTGTTCGAGAGTCAGCCCCAGCATTTT

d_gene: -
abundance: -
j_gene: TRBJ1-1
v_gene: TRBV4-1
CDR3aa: CASSPAPGEAFF
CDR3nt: TGCGCCAGCAGCCCCGCCCCCGGTGAAGCTTTCTTT

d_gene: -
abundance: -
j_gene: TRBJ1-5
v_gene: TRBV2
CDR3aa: CASSEWRGIQPQHF
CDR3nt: TGTGCCAGCAGTGAGTGGAGGGGGATTCAGCCCCAGCATTTT

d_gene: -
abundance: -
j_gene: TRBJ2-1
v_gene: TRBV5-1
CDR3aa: CASTEQFF
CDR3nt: TGCGCCAGCACCGAGCAGTTCTTC

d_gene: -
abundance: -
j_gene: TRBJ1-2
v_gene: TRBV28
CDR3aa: CASSLGSYGYTF
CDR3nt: TGTGCCAGCAGTTTAGGTTCCTATGGCTACACCTTC

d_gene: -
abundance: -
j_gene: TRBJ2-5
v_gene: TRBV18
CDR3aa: CASSPQDSQETQYF
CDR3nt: TGTGCCAGCTCACCACAGGACAGCCAAGAGACCCAGTACTTC

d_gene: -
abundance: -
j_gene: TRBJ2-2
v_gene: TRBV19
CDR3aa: CASSTTGNTGELFF
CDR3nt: TGTGCCAGTAGTACTACAGGGAACACCGGGGAGCTGTTTTTT

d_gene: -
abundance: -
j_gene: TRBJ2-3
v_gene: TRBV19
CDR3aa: CASSMRVRGTDTQYF
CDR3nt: TGTGCCAGTAGTATGAGGGTCCGGGGCACAGATACGCAGTATTTT

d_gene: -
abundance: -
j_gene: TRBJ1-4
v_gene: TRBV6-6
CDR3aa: CASSPSVKFNEKLFF
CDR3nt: TGTGCCAGCAGTCCATCCGTTAAGTTTAATGAAAAACTGTTTTTT

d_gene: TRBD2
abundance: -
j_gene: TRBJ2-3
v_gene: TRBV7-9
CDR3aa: CASSFSGSADTQYF
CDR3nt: TGTGCCAGCAGCTTCAGCGGGAGCGCAGATACGCAGTATTTT

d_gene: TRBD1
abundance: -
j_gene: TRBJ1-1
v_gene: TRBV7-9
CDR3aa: CASSLQGAATEAFF
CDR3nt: TGTGCCAGCAGCTTACAGGGGGCGGCCACTGAAGCTTTCTTT

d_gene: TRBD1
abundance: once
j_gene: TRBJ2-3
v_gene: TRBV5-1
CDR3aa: CASSLRTGGTDTQYF
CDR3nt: TGCGCCAGCAGCTTACGGACAGGGGGCACAGATACGCAGTATTTT

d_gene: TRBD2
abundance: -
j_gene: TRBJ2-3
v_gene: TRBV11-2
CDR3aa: CASSPGGAGEITDTQYF
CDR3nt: TGTGCCAGCAGCCCCGGCGGAGCGGGGGAAATCACAGATACGCAGTATTTT

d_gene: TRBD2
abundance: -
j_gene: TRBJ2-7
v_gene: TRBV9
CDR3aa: CASSVSQRETSEQYF
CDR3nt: TGTGCCAGCAGCGTCTCCCAGCGGGAGACGTCCGAGCAGTACTTC

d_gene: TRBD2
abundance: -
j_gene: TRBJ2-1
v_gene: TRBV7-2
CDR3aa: CASSLLASGSLNEQFF
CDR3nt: TGTGCCAGCAGCTTATTGGCTAGCGGGAGTTTGAATGAGCAGTTCTTC

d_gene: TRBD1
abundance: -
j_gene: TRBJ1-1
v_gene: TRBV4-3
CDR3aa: CASSPGTVGTEAFF
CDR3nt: TGCGCCAGCAGCCCGGGGACAGTAGGCACTGAAGCTTTCTTT

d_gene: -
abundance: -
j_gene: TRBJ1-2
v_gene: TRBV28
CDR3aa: CASRSYSRPNYGYTF
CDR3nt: TGTGCCAGCAGAAGCTACAGTCGTCCGAACTATGGCTACACCTTC

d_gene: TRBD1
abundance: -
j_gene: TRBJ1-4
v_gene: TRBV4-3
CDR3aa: CASSLTTSRDRVVGEKLFF
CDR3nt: TGCGCCAGCAGCCTCACGACGTCCCGGGACAGGGTGGTAGGTGAAAAACTGTTTTTT

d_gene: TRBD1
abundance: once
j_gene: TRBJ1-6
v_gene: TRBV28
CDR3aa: CASSPIDRVNPPLHF
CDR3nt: TGTGCCAGCAGTCCGATCGACAGGGTAAATCCACCCCTCCACTTT

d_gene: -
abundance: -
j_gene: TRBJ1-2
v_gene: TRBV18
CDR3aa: CASSPGLAYGYTF
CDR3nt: TGTGCCAGCTCACCCGGACTTGCTTATGGCTACACCTTC

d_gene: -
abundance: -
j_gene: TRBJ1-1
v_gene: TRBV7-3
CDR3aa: CASSPGRANTEAFF
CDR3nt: TGTGCCAGCAGCCCGGGGAGGGCAAACACTGAAGCTTTCTTT

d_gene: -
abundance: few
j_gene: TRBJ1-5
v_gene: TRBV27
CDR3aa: CASSFMVSQPQHF
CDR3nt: TGTGCCAGCAGTTTCATGGTTAGTCAGCCCCAGCATTTT